Here is one T cell receptor (beta chain) with its context. The antigen is not known. This PCR relied on a set of 60 Vbeta primers and 13 Jbeta primers. Libraries were prepared by immunoSEQ multiplex PCR; TCRdb keeps only in-frame clonotypes and omits some of them. Here the sample spans about 200,000 clones, around 82% being singletons. This sample is part of a study of cytomegalovirus exposure and HLA in healthy donors. Study-wide findings and caveats: The CMV antigen specificity of a few CMV-associated chains was confirmed through in vitro analysis. Fewer N-insertions (relative to the 666-donor mean) were reportedly seen in an Asian-associated ancestry cluster in a later analysis. Most observed TCR sequences were rare, whereas some public TCRs were detected in many donors. The classifier reportedly diagnosed cytomegalovirus status with high specificity and sensitivity.

The germline gives CDR1 LGHNT, CDR2 FRNRAP. V lost 1 base, J lost 3 bases, and 5 bases stayed unmatched. The CDR3 has 16 amino acids. This chain uses TRBV12-5 with TRBJ2-1; 8 nucleotides align to TRBD1. The sequenced material came from PBMCs. The TCR sequence derives from a woman aged 25 to 45 in good health and CMV-seronegative. CDR3 sequence (DNA): TGTGCTAGTGGTTTGGACTCGGGACAGGTCTACAATGAGCAGTTCTTC. It codes for CASGLDSGQVYNEQFF.